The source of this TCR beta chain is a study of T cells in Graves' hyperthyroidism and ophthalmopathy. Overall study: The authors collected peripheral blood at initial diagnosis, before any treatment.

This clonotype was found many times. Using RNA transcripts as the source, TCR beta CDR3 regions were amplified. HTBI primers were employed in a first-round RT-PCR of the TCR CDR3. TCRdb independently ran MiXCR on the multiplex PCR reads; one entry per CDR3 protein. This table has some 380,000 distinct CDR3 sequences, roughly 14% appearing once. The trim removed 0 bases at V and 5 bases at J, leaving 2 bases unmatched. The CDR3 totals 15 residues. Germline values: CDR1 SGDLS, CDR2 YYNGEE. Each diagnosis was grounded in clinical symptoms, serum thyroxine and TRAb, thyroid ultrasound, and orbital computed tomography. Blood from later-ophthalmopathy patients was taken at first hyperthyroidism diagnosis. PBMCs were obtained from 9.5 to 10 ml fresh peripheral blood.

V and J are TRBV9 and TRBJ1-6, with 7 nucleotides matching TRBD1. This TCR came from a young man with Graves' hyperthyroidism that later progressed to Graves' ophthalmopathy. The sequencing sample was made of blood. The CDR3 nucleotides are TGTGCCAGCAGCGTAGGGACAGGAGATAATTCACCCCTCCACTTT. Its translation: CASSVGTGDNSPLHF.